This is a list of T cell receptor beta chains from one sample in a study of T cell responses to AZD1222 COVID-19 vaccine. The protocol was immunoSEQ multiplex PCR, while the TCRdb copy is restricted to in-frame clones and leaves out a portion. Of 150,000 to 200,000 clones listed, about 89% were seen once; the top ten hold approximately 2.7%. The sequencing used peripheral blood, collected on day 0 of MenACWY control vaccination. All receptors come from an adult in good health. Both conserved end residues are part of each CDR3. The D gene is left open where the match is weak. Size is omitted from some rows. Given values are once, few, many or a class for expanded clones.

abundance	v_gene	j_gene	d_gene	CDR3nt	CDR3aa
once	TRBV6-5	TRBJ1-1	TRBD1	TGTGCCAGCAGTTACGGAACAGGGGGTATCCACACTGAAGCTTTCTTT	CASSYGTGGIHTEAFF
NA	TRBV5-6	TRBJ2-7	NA	TGTGCCAGCAGCTTCGCCGAACCCGACGGCTTAAGCTCCTACGAGCAGTACTTC	CASSFAEPDGLSSYEQYF
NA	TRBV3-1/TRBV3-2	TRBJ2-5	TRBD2	TGTGCCAGCAGCCAAGGCGGCGGGAGGGGATGGGAGACCCAGTACTTC	CASSQGGGRGWETQYF
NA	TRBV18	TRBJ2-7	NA	TGTGCCAGCTCACCGCTCGTCCGGGACGAGCAGTACTTC	CASSPLVRDEQYF
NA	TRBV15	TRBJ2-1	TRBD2	TGTGCCACCAGCAGAGATTATGGTAGCGGGCCCGGCTCCTACAATGAGCAGTTCTTC	CATSRDYGSGPGSYNEQFF
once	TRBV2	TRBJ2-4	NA	TGTGCCAGCAGTGAATACCACCAAGCCAAAAACATTCAGTACTTC	CASSEYHQAKNIQYF
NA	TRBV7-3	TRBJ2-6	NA	TGTGCCAGCAGCTACCTACCGAACTCTGGGGCCAACGTCCTGACTTTC	CASSYLPNSGANVLTF
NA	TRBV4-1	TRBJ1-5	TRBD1	TGCGCCAGCAGCCAAGATGTGCTGGACAGGGGGCGCAGGCAGCCCCAGCATTTT	CASSQDVLDRGRRQPQHF
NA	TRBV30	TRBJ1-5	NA	TGTGCCTGGAGTGTACGGTCCAATCAGCCCCAGCATTTT	CAWSVRSNQPQHF
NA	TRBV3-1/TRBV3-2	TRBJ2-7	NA	TGTGCCAGCAGCCAACTCGACAGGCTACAGTACTTC	CASSQLDRLQYF
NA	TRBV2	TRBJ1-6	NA	TGTGCCAGCAGTGGGGGCAGGGAAAATTCACCCCTCCACTTT	CASSGGRENSPLHF
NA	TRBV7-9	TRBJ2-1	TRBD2	TGTGCCAGCAGCCCGGAGGGACTAGCCGCCTACAATGAGCAGTTCTTC	CASSPEGLAAYNEQFF
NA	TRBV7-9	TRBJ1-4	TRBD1	TGTGCCAGCAGCTTCAACCGGGACAGGGAAAGAAAACTGTTTTTT	CASSFNRDRERKLFF
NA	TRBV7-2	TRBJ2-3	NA	TGTGCCAGCAGCTTCCCTGTGAGGGGCACAGATACGCAGTATTTT	CASSFPVRGTDTQYF
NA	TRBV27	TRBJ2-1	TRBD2	TGTGCCAGTTTGGACGGGGGGGCCCACGAGCAGTTCTTC	CASLDGGAHEQFF
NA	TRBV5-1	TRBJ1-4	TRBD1	TGCGCCAGCAGCTTTGGACAGGGGACCTCTAATGAAAAACTGTTTTTT	CASSFGQGTSNEKLFF
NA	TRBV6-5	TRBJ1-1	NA	TGTGCCAGCAGTTACGGGACGCTTGGTGAAGCTTTCTTT	CASSYGTLGEAFF
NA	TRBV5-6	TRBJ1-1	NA	TGTGCCAGCAGCATGACAGGAAACACTGAAGCTTTCTTT	CASSMTGNTEAFF
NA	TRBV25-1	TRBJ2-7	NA	TGTGCCAGCAGTGAATTTGGCAAGGGCTCCGAGCAGTACTTC	CASSEFGKGSEQYF
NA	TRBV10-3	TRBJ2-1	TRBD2	TGTGCCATCAGCGAAAGAGCGGGAGCAACCTACAATGAGCAGTTCTTC	CAISERAGATYNEQFF
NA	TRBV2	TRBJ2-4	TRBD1	TGTGCCAGCAGTGAACGAAGGGGGCACGGGTCCAAAAACATTCAGTACTTC	CASSERRGHGSKNIQYF
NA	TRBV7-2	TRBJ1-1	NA	TGTGCCAGCAGCTTAGTGTTTAGGGAAGCTTTCTTT	CASSLVFREAFF
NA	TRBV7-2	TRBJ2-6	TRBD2	TGTGCCAGCAGCGGCACTAGCGGGTCCGGGGCCAACGTCCTGACTTTC	CASSGTSGSGANVLTF
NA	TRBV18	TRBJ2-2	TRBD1	TGTGCCAGCTTTCCAGGGGGCACCGGGGAGCTGTTTTTT	CASFPGGTGELFF
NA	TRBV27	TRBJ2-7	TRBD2	TGTGCCAGCAGTCCCCACAGACTAGCGGGAGACTACGAGCAGTACTTC	CASSPHRLAGDYEQYF
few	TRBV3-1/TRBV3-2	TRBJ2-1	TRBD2	TGTGCCAGCAGTTCACTAGCGGGCAATGAGCAGTTCTTC	CASSSLAGNEQFF
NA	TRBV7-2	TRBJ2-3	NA	TGTGCCAGCAGCTTGAGTGGGATCACAGATACGCAGTATTTT	CASSLSGITDTQYF
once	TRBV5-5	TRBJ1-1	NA	TGTGCCAGCAGCCTTCCGACGGGCGTGAACACTGAAGCTTTCTTT	CASSLPTGVNTEAFF
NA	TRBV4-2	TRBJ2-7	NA	TGTGCCAGCAGCCCACGGGACCGAGCCTACGAGCAGTACTTC	CASSPRDRAYEQYF
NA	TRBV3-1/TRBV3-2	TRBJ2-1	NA	TGTGCCAGCAGCCTGTTGGACGGCGGTGGGCAGTTCTTC	CASSLLDGGGQFF
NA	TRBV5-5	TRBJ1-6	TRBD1	TGTGCCAGCAGCTTGGCCGGGACAGCGCGATCACCCCTCCACTTT	CASSLAGTARSPLHF
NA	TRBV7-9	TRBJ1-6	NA	TGTGCCAGCAGCTTAGTCCAGGATAATTCACCCCTCCACTTT	CASSLVQDNSPLHF
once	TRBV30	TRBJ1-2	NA	TGTGCCTGGAGTGTAGGTGCGACCTGGGGCTACACCTTC	CAWSVGATWGYTF
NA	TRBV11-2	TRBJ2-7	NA	TGTGCCAGCAGCCCAGGTGGGAGGGCAGGGGGCTATTACGAGCAGTACTTC	CASSPGGRAGGYYEQYF
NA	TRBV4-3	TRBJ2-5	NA	TGCGCCAGCAGCTCAGCGCCTACCCAAGAGACCCAGTACTTC	CASSSAPTQETQYF
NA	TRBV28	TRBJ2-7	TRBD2	TGTGCCAGCATCGATGGGGCTAGCGGGTATGATATAAGCTCCTACGAGCAGTACTTC	CASIDGASGYDISSYEQYF